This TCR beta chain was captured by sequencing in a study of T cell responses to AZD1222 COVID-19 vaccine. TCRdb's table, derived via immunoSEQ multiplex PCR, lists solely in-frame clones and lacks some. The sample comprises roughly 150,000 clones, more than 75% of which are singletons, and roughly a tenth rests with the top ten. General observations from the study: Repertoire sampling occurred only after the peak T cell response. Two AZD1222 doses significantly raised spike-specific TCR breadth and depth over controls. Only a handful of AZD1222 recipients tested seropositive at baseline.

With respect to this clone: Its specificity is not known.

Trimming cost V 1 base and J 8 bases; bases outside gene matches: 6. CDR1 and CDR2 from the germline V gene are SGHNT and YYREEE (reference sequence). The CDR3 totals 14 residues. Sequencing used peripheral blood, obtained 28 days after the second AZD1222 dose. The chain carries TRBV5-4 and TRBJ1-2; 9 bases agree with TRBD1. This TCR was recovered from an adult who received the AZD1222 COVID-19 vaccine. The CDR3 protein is CASSLTGGSGGYTF. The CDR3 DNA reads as TGTGCCAGCAGCTTGACAGGGGGCAGTGGAGGCTACACCTTC. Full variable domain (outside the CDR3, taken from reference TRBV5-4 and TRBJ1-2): ETGVTQSPTHLIKTRGQQVTLRCSSQSGHNTVSWYQQALGQGPQFIFQYYREEENGRGNFPPRFSGLQFPNYSSELNVNALELDDSALYLCASSLTGGSGGYTFGSGTRLTVV.